Listed here is a single TCR beta chain. This sample is part of a study of blood T cell repertoires in COVID-19. Study as a whole: Acute-phase and convalescent COVID-19 samples originated in the United States, Italy and Spain. The cDNA or gDNA used as material had been derived from T cells, B-cell-depleted T cells, or PBMCs.

Per the study methods: Amplification of reference gene primers was used by the study to estimate nucleated cell counts. Libraries were prepared by immunoSEQ multiplex PCR; TCRdb keeps only in-frame clonotypes and omits some of them. V, J and clone size reflect that table, while D and trimming were determined from the DNA. The profile shows more than 90,000 clones, 86% of them singletons. Sequenced material: peripheral blood. The source of this sequence is a man aged 40-55 years with acute or convalescent COVID-19.

CDR3 sequence: CASSFGTSAFYEQYF. In nucleotides, the CDR3 is TGTGCCAGCAGTTTTGGGACTAGCGCTTTCTACGAGCAGTACTTC. The chain recombines TRBV27 with TRBJ2-7, with TRBD2 matching 10 bases. V was pared by 3 bases and J by 3 bases, with 5 bases of the junction left unmatched. This CDR3 contains 15 residues. Germline CDR1 and CDR2: MNHEY and SMNVEV (reference sequence).